This T cell receptor beta chain was profiled in a study of blood T cells in healthy people across ages. Points from the study as a whole: While age rose, TCR beta diversity per million T cells dropped in a roughly linear way.

This clonotype was detected a few times. Its antigen is still unknown. There are 13 residues in the CDR3. The junction had 1 base not matched to a gene; V was cut back by 3 bases and J by 3 bases. In germline, CDR1 is SGHVS, CDR2 FQNEAQ. A sample-barcoded 5' primer and a J-beta primer mix were used in a second PCR of about 7 to 12 cycles. With 12 random nucleotides, a template-switch adaptor tagged each individual cDNA molecule. Each CDR3 protein gets one entry after TCRdb re-called the 5' RACE reads with MiXCR. The data show 700,000 or so distinct CDR3 sequences, 22% seen once. The source of this sequence is a man between 65 and 85 years old in good health. Sequenced sample: blood. The chain joins TRBV7-8 to TRBJ1-1, with 7 bases matching TRBD1. In DNA form, the CDR3 reads TGTGCCAGCAGCTTTACAGGGGACACTGAAGCTTTCTTT. Its translation is CASSFTGDTEAFF.